These 28 T cell receptor beta chains were sequenced from one sample in a study of blood T cell repertoires in COVID-19. Clones were sequenced by immunoSEQ multiplex PCR, and TCRdb holds only the in-frame ones, with some missing. The data contain approximately 190,000 clones, roughly 80% of them singletons. The sample comprised peripheral blood. These receptor sequences come from a man aged 55 to 70 with acute or convalescent COVID-19.

The gene calls are TRBV7-2 and TRBJ2-7; 9 bases align to TRBD2. V was pared by 5 bases and J by 3 bases, with 8 bases of the junction left unmatched. Germline V gene sequence: CDR1 SGHTA, CDR2 FQGNSA. The CDR3 loop spans 15 amino acids. In DNA form, the CDR3 reads TGTGCCAGCAGCAACTATAGCGGGGGATTCTACGAGCAGTACTTC. This sequence encodes CASSNYSGGFYEQYF.

The rearrangement uses TRBV2 and TRBJ1-3; D is ambiguous. The CDR3 runs to 15 residues. Between the trimmed V and J ends, which lost 5 bases and 0 bases, there was a span of 11 bases. Looked up from germline, CDR1 is SNHLY and CDR2 is FYNNEI. CDR3 loop: CASSRSSVSGNTIYF. DNA for the CDR3: TGTGCCAGCAGTAGAAGTTCAGTCTCTGGAAACACCATATATTTT. Full variable domain (remainder filled in from reference TRBV2 and TRBJ1-3): EPEVTQTPSHQVTQMGQEVILRCVPISNHLYFYWYRQILGQKVEFLVSFYNNEISEKSEIFDDQFSVERPDGSNFTLKIRSTKLEDSAMYFCASSRSSVSGNTIYFGEGSWLTVV.

The count of this clone is one. V is TRBV2 and J is TRBJ2-1; 8 bases are shared with TRBD1. The length of the CDR3 is 16 residues. V shed 4 bases and J 10 bases; nucleotides not matched to a gene: 15. CDR1 and CDR2 (germline): SNHLY, FYNNEI. The CDR3 is CASSVSRDRTSGEQFF. The CDR3 bases are TGTGCCAGCAGTGTTTCCCGGGACAGGACGTCAGGGGAGCAGTTCTTC.

The CDR3 is CASSLFGPSSYNEQFF. CDR3 coding DNA: TGCGCCAGCAGCTTGTTTGGCCCTAGCTCCTACAATGAGCAGTTCTTC. The J gene is TRBJ2-1, the V gene TRBV5-1, with D unclear. There are 16 residues in the CDR3. The ends were cut back, 1 base at V and 0 bases at J, with 11 bases in the middle. CDR1 and CDR2 (germline): SGHRS, YFSETQ.

About this clone itself: Other DNA sequences within the sample encode an identical CDR3. The chain recombines TRBV5-1 with TRBJ2-1; 11 bases match TRBD2. V gave up 4 bases and J gave up 9 bases; unmatched junction bases: 6. Per the germline V gene, CDR1 is SGHRS and CDR2 is YFSETQ. This CDR3 has 14 amino acids. DNA for the CDR3: TGCGCCAGCAGCCCCCGACTAGCGGGAATTGAGCAGTTCTTC. Translation: CASSPRLAGIEQFF.

The chain couples TRBV28 to TRBJ2-7, with TRBD1 identical over 7 bases. Germline assignment: CDR1 MDHEN and CDR2 SYDVKM. The CDR3 is made up of 12 amino acids. V shed 6 bases, J shed 6 bases, and the junction held 5 bases outside the gene matches. CDR3 sequence reads: CASRQTGFEQYF. For the CDR3, the DNA is TGTGCCAGCAGACAGACAGGGTTCGAGCAGTACTTC.

The chain links TRBV2 to TRBJ2-1; 12 bases line up with TRBD2. The CDR3 is 16 residues long. The germline V gene has CDR1 SNHLY and CDR2 FYNNEI. The V gene end was trimmed by 3 bases and the J gene end by 8 bases; junction bases not matched to a gene: 8. The CDR3 region has the DNA TGTGCCAGCAGTGAGTTAACTAGCGGGAGGTGGTATGAGCAGTTCTTC. Residues: CASSELTSGRWYEQFF.

CDR3 residues: CAGSRGRLDEQYF. CDR3 DNA: TGTGCCGGAAGCAGGGGACGTCTCGACGAGCAGTACTTC. The rearrangement joins TRBV30 to TRBJ2-7; possibly TRBD1 for D (6 bases). Trimming left V 8 bases short and J 5 bases short, with 19 bases between. CDR3 length equals 13 residues. Germline assignment: CDR1 GTSNPN and CDR2 SVGIG (reference sequence). Using reference TRBV30 and TRBJ2-7 for the parts outside the CDR3, the full variable domain is SQTIHQWPATLVQPVGSPLSLECTVEGTSNPNLYWYRQAAGRGLQLLFYSVGIGQISSEVPQNLSASRPQDRQFILSSKKLLLSDSGFYLCAGSRGRLDEQYFGPGTRLTVT.

The chain employs TRBV5-1 and TRBJ1-5, with D unclear. The CDR3 is made up of 14 amino acids. V lost 0 bases, J lost 5 bases, and 9 bases lay in between. Germline V CDR1 and CDR2: SGHRS, YFSETQ. CDR3 sequence reads: CASSLDFSDQPQHF. The DNA for the CDR3 is TGCGCCAGCAGCTTGGATTTTTCTGATCAGCCCCAGCATTTT.

The chain has TRBV11-2 and TRBJ2-1; 12 bases agree with TRBD2. Trimming at V came to 5 bases and at J to 8 bases, leaving 7 bases not matched to a gene. This CDR3 region has 15 residues. Germline-derived CDR1 and CDR2 are SGHAT and FQNNGV. CDR3 DNA sequence: TGTGCCAGCAGCCCTACTAGCGGGAGGAGGTATGAGCAGTTCTTC. It specifies CASSPTSGRRYEQFF.

The rearrangement links TRBV18 to TRBJ2-3; 15 nucleotides agree with TRBD2. The CDR3 contains 18 residues. V lost 6 bases, J lost 1 base, and 8 bases stayed unmatched. Germline lookup yields CDR1 KGHSH and CDR2 LQKENI. The CDR3 nucleotides read TGTGCCAGCTCCCTAGGACTAGCGGGAGGGCGTCGCACAGATACGCAGTATTTT. Translating it yields CASSLGLAGGRRTDTQYF.

J is TRBJ2-7 and V is TRBV7-9; TRBD1 matches at 7 bases. In germline, CDR1 is SEHNR, CDR2 FQNEAQ (reference sequence). This CDR3 region has 16 residues. The V gene end was trimmed by 0 bases and the J gene end by 1 base; junction bases not matched to a gene: 6. In DNA, the CDR3 is TGTGCCAGCAGCTTAGCGCCGACAGGGAAGTCCTACGAGCAGTACTTC. Translating it yields CASSLAPTGKSYEQYF.

The genes are TRBV3-1 (or the pseudogene TRBV3-2) and TRBJ2-2; the D gene is possibly TRBD2 (5 bases). The V gene's germline CDR1 is LGHDT and CDR2 YNNKEL (reference sequence). The V gene lost 5 bases and the J gene lost 7 bases, with 17 bases spanning the gap. This CDR3 has 15 residues. CDR3 protein: CASSFGGSGGGELFF. The CDR3 nucleotides are TGTGCCAGCAGCTTCGGTGGGAGCGGAGGCGGGGAGCTGTTTTTT.

The chain joins TRBV18 to TRBJ2-1, with 8 bases aligning to TRBD2. The germline gives CDR1 KGHSH, CDR2 LQKENI. Trimming at V came to 3 bases and at J to 2 bases, leaving 3 bases not matched to a gene. CDR3 length equals 15 residues. CDR3 DNA sequence: TGTGCCAGCTCACCCCTAGCGGGCACCTACAATGAGCAGTTCTTC. It specifies CASSPLAGTYNEQFF.

The table lists this clone with a count of one. J is TRBJ1-5 and V is TRBV3-1 (or the pseudogene TRBV3-2); a possible D gene is TRBD1 (6 bases). Germline CDR1 reads LGHDT; CDR2 reads YNNKEL (reference sequence). The CDR3 consists of 17 residues. The ends were cut back, 1 base at V and 2 bases at J, with 15 bases in the middle. CDR3: CASSQVQGSGGNQPQHF. The CDR3 DNA sequence: TGTGCCAGCAGCCAAGTTCAGGGGTCAGGGGGCAATCAGCCCCAGCATTTT.

The chain combines TRBV9 with TRBJ1-1, with unresolved D. Germline values: CDR1 SGDLS, CDR2 YYNGEE. CDR3 length: 16 residues. The V end was cut by 4 bases, the J end by 4 bases, with 20 bases between. CDR3 amino acids: CASSPVGRGLGTEAFF. CDR3 nucleotides: TGTGCCAGCAGCCCCGTAGGAAGAGGCCTGGGCACTGAAGCTTTCTTT. Drawing the rest from reference TRBV9 and TRBJ1-1, the complete variable domain is DSGVTQTPKHLITATGQRVTLRCSPRSGDLSVYWYQQSLDQGLQFLIQYYNGEERAKGNILERFSAQQFPDLHSELNLSSLELGDSALYFCASSPVGRGLGTEAFFGQGTRLTVV.

This rearrangement joins TRBV28 to TRBJ2-1, with a possible D match to TRBD1 (5 bases). V was trimmed by 5 bases and J by 8 bases, leaving 13 bases between them. This CDR3 comprises 13 residues. Germline values: CDR1 MDHEN, CDR2 SYDVKM. The DNA for the CDR3 is TGTGCCAGCAGTCTGACAGCCAGCGATGAGCAGTTCTTC. Translated: CASSLTASDEQFF.

CDR3 sequence reads: CASSRRQVRANEKLFF. CDR3 bases: TGCGCCAGCAGTCGCCGACAGGTTAGGGCTAATGAAAAACTGTTTTTT. The chain joins TRBV23-1 to TRBJ1-4, with D possibly matching TRBD1 (6 bases). TRBV23-1 carries the ORF label, with uncertain function. Trimming took 4 bases from V and 3 from J, leaving 15 bases between them. The CDR3 sequence is 16 residues long.

This rearrangement joins TRBV9 to TRBJ1-1, with a weak D call TRBD1 (6 bases). Looked up from germline, CDR1 is SGDLS and CDR2 is YYNGEE. The CDR3 has 13 amino acids. V dropped 0 bases and J dropped 3 bases, with 6 bases sitting between them. CDR3 protein: CASSVGTDTEAFF. DNA of the CDR3: TGTGCCAGCAGCGTAGGGACAGACACTGAAGCTTTCTTT.

The chain has TRBV2 and TRBJ1-3, with 7 bases identical to TRBD1. CDR1 SNHLY and CDR2 FYNNEI come from the germline V gene. The ends lost 7 bases at V and 3 bases at J; junction bases unmatched: 12. CDR3 length: 16 amino acids. The CDR3 is CASTPEGGWSGNTIYF. CDR3 bases: TGTGCCAGCACTCCGGAAGGGGGCTGGAGTGGAAACACCATATATTTT. The whole variable domain, remainder taken from reference TRBV2 and TRBJ1-3, is EPEVTQTPSHQVTQMGQEVILRCVPISNHLYFYWYRQILGQKVEFLVSFYNNEISEKSEIFDDQFSVERPDGSNFTLKIRSTKLEDSAMYFCASTPEGGWSGNTIYFGEGSWLTVV.

J is TRBJ1-3 and V is TRBV7-9; 8 nucleotides line up with TRBD1. The CDR3 contains 14 residues. V gave up 5 bases and J gave up 4 bases; unmatched junction bases: 4. CDR1 SEHNR and CDR2 FQNEAQ come from the germline V gene (reference sequence). The CDR3 nucleotides are TGTGCCAGCAGCATCCGGACAGGGGGAAACACCATATATTTT. Its translation is CASSIRTGGNTIYF.

V is TRBV9 and J is TRBJ1-2, with TRBD1 matching over 11 bases. The CDR3 runs 15 residues. The germline V gene encodes CDR1 SGDLS and CDR2 YYNGEE. Trimming took 4 bases from V and 7 from J; bases not matched to a gene: 9. CDR3 DNA: TGTGCCAGCAGCCGCCCTGGACAGGGGGCTGGTGGCTACACCTTC. Translating gives CASSRPGQGAGGYTF.

This chain uses TRBV7-9 with TRBJ2-7, with 7 nucleotides matching TRBD2. J gave up 7 bases and V 5 bases, and 8 bases lay outside the gene matches. The germline V gene has CDR1 SEHNR and CDR2 FQNEAQ (reference sequence). This CDR3 is built from 13 residues. CDR3 sequence (DNA): TGTGCCAGCAGCCCTAGCGGAGGTGGGGAGCAGTACTTC. Encoded protein: CASSPSGGGEQYF.

The rearrangement uses TRBV4-3 and TRBJ2-7, with 9 bases matching TRBD2. Germline CDR1 reads LGHNA; CDR2 reads YSLEER. V was clipped by 0 bases and J by 10 bases; unmatched bases: 7. CDR3 size: 14 residues. Written as DNA, the CDR3 is TGCGCCAGCAGCCAAGATAGGGCTAGCGGGGCCCAGTACTTC. Translation: CASSQDRASGAQYF.

V usage is TRBV7-3 and J usage is TRBJ2-1; TRBD2 aligns across 7 bases. This CDR3 has 15 amino acids. CDR1 is SGHTA and CDR2 is FQGTGA in the germline V gene. V shed 1 base, J shed 7 bases, and the junction held 7 bases outside the gene matches. As DNA, the CDR3 is TGTGCCAGCAGCTTAATGACAGCGGGAACAAATGAGCAGTTCTTC. It encodes CASSLMTAGTNEQFF.

Written as DNA, the CDR3 is TGCAGCGTAGCGGCAGGGGTGAACACTGAAGCTTTCTTT. Translating gives CSVAAGVNTEAFF. The gene calls are TRBV29-1 and TRBJ1-1; weak D call: TRBD1 (6 bases). Trimming stripped 6 bases from V and 0 bases from J, with 11 bases between. Germline V lookup: CDR1 SQVTM, CDR2 ANQGSEA. The CDR3 contains 13 residues.

The chain uses TRBV6-5 and TRBJ2-7; 7 bases agree with TRBD2. J lost 3 bases, V lost 2 bases, and 10 bases had no gene match. The V gene's germline CDR1 is MNHEY and CDR2 SVGAGI. This CDR3 is 16 amino acids long. In DNA form, the CDR3 reads TGTGCCAGCAGTTACGGGGCGGGAGATTTAGTCTACGAGCAGTACTTC. Translation gives CASSYGAGDLVYEQYF.

The chain links TRBV6-2 or TRBV6-3 to TRBJ2-3; 8 nucleotides match TRBD2. Germline-derived CDR1 and CDR2 are MNHEY and SVGEGT. The CDR3 has 18 amino acids. The J segment lost 4 bases and the V segment lost 5 bases, leaving 17 bases of the junction unmatched. In DNA form, the CDR3 reads TGTGCCAGCAGTCCCCGGGGGAGGTTTAGCGGGGACCCAGATACGCAGTATTTT. Amino acids: CASSPRGRFSGDPDTQYF.